These 10 T cell receptor beta chains originate from one sample sequenced in a study of T cells after yellow fever vaccination. TCRdb reprocessed the 5' RACE reads via MiXCR and lists one record per CDR3 protein. The sample shows under 300,000 distinct CDR3 sequences, about 7% of them seen only once. Sequenced material: CD4+ T cells sorted from PBMCs, taken 15 days after the yellow fever booster vaccination. These receptor sequences come from a man aged 25-45 years who received the YFV17D yellow fever vaccine.

This clonotype turned up a few times. The V gene is TRBV6-6, the J gene TRBJ2-2; the D is unclear. Between the trimmed V and J ends, which lost 4 bases and 6 bases, there was a span of 6 bases. From germline, CDR1 is MNHNY and CDR2 SVGAGI (reference sequence). The length of the CDR3 is 12 residues. CDR3 protein: CASSWDSGELFF. The CDR3 bases are TGTGCCAGCAGTTGGGATTCCGGGGAGCTGTTTTTT.

The chain has TRBV18 and TRBJ2-5; TRBD1 is a possible D gene (6 bases). The V gene's germline CDR1 is KGHSH and CDR2 LQKENI. The V and J ends lost 2 bases and 4 bases respectively, with 8 bases between them. The CDR3 spans 13 residues. The CDR3 region is CASSPGQTETQYF. CDR3 DNA: TGTGCCAGCTCACCAGGACAGACAGAGACCCAGTACTTC.

In this sample, this clonotype turned up many times. This chain uses TRBV10-3 with TRBJ2-7, with D tentatively TRBD1 (5 bases). This CDR3 is built from 15 residues. V shed 9 bases and J shed 2 bases, with 20 bases lying between them. Germline CDR1 reads ENHRY; CDR2 reads SYGVKD. The CDR3: CAINQGPWSTYEQYF. CDR3 DNA: TGTGCCATAAATCAGGGCCCCTGGTCTACCTACGAGCAGTACTTC.

The rearrangement joins TRBV4-3 to TRBJ2-2, with TRBD2 matching 8 bases. The CDR3 has 16 residues. J lost 3 bases, V lost 0 bases, and 3 bases had no gene match. Germline CDR1 LGHNA, CDR2 YSLEER. CDR3 nucleotides: TGCGCCAGCAGCCAAGAAACGGGAGGGTACACCGGGGAGCTGTTTTTT. Translated, it gives CASSQETGGYTGELFF.

The chain combines TRBV20-1 with TRBJ1-2; perhaps TRBD1 as D (5 bases). V was shortened by 5 bases and J by 3 bases, with 19 bases between the two germline ends. The CDR3 covers 15 residues. The germline V gene has CDR1 DFQATT and CDR2 SNEGSKA (reference sequence). The CDR3: CSAYSTGTLHYGYTF. The CDR3 DNA reads TGCAGTGCTTACTCTACCGGGACCTTACACTATGGCTACACCTTC.

The rearrangement joins TRBV14 to TRBJ2-7; a weak D match, TRBD2 (5 bases). V lost 0 bases and J 12 bases, leaving 12 bases between the germline ends. Germline loops: CDR1 SGHDN, CDR2 FVKESK. The CDR3 extends over 12 amino acids. DNA of the CDR3: TGTGCCAGCAGCCAAGAGAGGGCCCCTAGGTACTTC. As protein: CASSQERAPRYF.

This clonotype showed up just a few times. The chain is built from TRBV4-3 and TRBJ2-5; possible D gene TRBD1, 6 bases. CDR1 and CDR2 from the germline V gene are LGHNA and YSLEER. This CDR3 has 13 residues. Trimming shortened V by 0 bases and J by 5 bases, and 7 bases separated the two germline ends. CDR3 protein: CASSQDQGETQYF. CDR3 sequence (DNA): TGCGCCAGCAGCCAAGATCAGGGGGAGACCCAGTACTTC.

The rearrangement links TRBV7-2 to TRBJ2-1, with D maybe TRBD2 (5 bases). CDR3 length: 12 amino acids. Between the trimmed V and J ends, which lost 5 bases and 8 bases, there was a span of 10 bases. Germline CDR1 is SGHTA and CDR2 is FQGNSA. DNA of the CDR3: TGTGCCAGCAGCCTAACTAGGCATGAGCAGTTCTTC. Its protein product is CASSLTRHEQFF.

The chain combines TRBV27 with TRBJ2-7, with 13 bases identical to TRBD2. Per germline, CDR1 MNHEY and CDR2 SMNVEV (reference sequence). The CDR3 loop spans 17 amino acids. J was trimmed by 4 bases and V by 6 bases; bases with no gene match: 12. The CDR3 nucleotides read TGTGCCAGCAGGTCCAGACCCGGACTAGCGGGAGTGTACGAGCAGTACTTC. Protein: CASRSRPGLAGVYEQYF.

This clonotype was detected ten times or more. This chain links TRBV20-1 with TRBJ2-1; the D gene is possibly TRBD2 (6 bases). V was shortened by 3 bases and J by 4 bases, with 10 bases between the two germline ends. The CDR3 spans 13 residues. Germline values: CDR1 DFQATT, CDR2 SNEGSKA (reference sequence). This chain's CDR3 is CSASRGGYNEQFF. In DNA form, the CDR3 reads TGCAGTGCTAGTCGAGGAGGGTACAATGAGCAGTTCTTC.